The 8 T cell receptor beta chains listed next were all sequenced from one sample in a study of T cells in Graves' hyperthyroidism and ophthalmopathy. Amplified TCR beta CDR3 regions derived from RNA transcripts. First-round RT-PCR of the TCR CDR3 relied on the HTBI primer set. One entry per CDR3 protein, called by TCRdb with MiXCR from the multiplex PCR reads. The profile shows around 370,000 distinct CDR3 sequences, about 18% of them singletons. Input material: blood. Every receptor here comes from a man aged 18 to 29 with Graves' ophthalmopathy.

This clonotype was detected a few times. V is TRBV4-1 and J is TRBJ1-4; 7 positions agree with TRBD1. Germline CDR1 is MGHRA and CDR2 is YSYEKL. J was trimmed by 4 bases and V by 0 bases; bases with no gene match: 8. The CDR3 is made up of 17 amino acids. The DNA for the CDR3 is TGCGCCAGCAGCCAAGAACCTCCCGGGACAGTTAATGAAAAACTGTTTTTT. Translated, it gives CASSQEPPGTVNEKLFF.

Details on this clonotype: This may stem from a read error, because a much larger clone lies one nucleotide away. This is likely a read error, given that the CDR3 carries no conserved phenylalanine or tryptophan at its end. V usage is TRBV2 and J usage is TRBJ2-5; 7 positions agree with TRBD2. Germline CDR1 reads SNHLY; CDR2 reads FYNNEI. The CDR3 contains 16 residues. After removal of 7 bases from V and 1 base from J, the junction contained 12 bases not matched to a gene. The DNA for the CDR3 is TGTGCCAGCAAACTGCGGGGAGCGGGACCCCAAGAGACCCAGTACCTC. Its protein product is CASKLRGAGPQETQYL.

This clonotype was found many times. The CDR3 DNA follows: TGTGCCAGCTCACGGGGTCGTAGCAATCAGCCCCAGCATTTT. It codes for CASSRGRSNQPQHF. This chain links TRBV18 with TRBJ1-5; no clear D. The CDR3 runs 14 residues. Germline CDR1 reads KGHSH; CDR2 reads LQKENI. The germline V and J ends were trimmed by 4 bases and 0 bases, with 7 bases remaining between them.

At least ten counts were recorded for this clonotype. This chain links TRBV24-1 with TRBJ1-2; 11 positions match TRBD1. CDR1 is KGHDR and CDR2 is SFDVKD in the germline V gene. With V trimmed by 5 bases and J by 4 bases, 5 bases remained unmatched. This CDR3 comprises 15 residues. The CDR3 region is CATSGWGTGGYGYTF. In DNA form, the CDR3 reads TGTGCCACCAGTGGTTGGGGGACAGGGGGCTATGGCTACACCTTC.

This clonotype was seen at least ten times. The chain recombines TRBV7-3 with TRBJ2-1; tentatively, D is TRBD1 or TRBD2 (5 bases each). V was cut by 4 bases and J by 4 bases, with 14 bases left in between. This CDR3 is 15 amino acids long. The germline V gene has CDR1 SGHTA and CDR2 FQGTGA. CDR3 sequence reads: CASSYGGSLYNEQFF. The CDR3 bases are TGTGCCAGCAGCTATGGGGGTTCCCTATACAATGAGCAGTTCTTC.

This clonotype occurred many times. The chain uses TRBV5-1 and TRBJ1-1; maybe TRBD1 (6 bases). CDR1 and CDR2 from the germline V gene are SGHRS and YFSETQ. Between the trimmed V and J ends, which lost 4 bases and 2 bases, there was a span of 24 bases. The CDR3 contains 18 residues. CDR3 bases: TGCGCCAGCAGCCAGGAGGGTATAGGGGGGTTCGGAAACACTGAAGCTTTCTTT. As protein: CASSQEGIGGFGNTEAFF.

At least ten counts were recorded for this clonotype. The chain couples TRBV12-3 or TRBV12-4 to TRBJ2-3; D is ambiguous. CDR3 length: 14 residues. V was clipped by 3 bases and J by 4 bases, with 11 bases between them. The CDR3 DNA sequence: TGTGCCAGCAGTTTCGCCTTCCGGTCAGATACGCAGTATTTT. Translating gives CASSFAFRSDTQYF.

The chain combines TRBV6-4 with TRBJ2-2; tentative D call: TRBD2 (6 bases). The germline V and J ends were trimmed by 4 bases and 3 bases, with 9 bases remaining between them. Germline-derived CDR1 and CDR2 are MRHNA and SNTAGT. The CDR3 sequence is 14 residues long. In DNA, the CDR3 is TGTGCCAGCAGTGGCGGGACCGACACCGGGGAGCTGTTTTTT. Translating gives CASSGGTDTGELFF.